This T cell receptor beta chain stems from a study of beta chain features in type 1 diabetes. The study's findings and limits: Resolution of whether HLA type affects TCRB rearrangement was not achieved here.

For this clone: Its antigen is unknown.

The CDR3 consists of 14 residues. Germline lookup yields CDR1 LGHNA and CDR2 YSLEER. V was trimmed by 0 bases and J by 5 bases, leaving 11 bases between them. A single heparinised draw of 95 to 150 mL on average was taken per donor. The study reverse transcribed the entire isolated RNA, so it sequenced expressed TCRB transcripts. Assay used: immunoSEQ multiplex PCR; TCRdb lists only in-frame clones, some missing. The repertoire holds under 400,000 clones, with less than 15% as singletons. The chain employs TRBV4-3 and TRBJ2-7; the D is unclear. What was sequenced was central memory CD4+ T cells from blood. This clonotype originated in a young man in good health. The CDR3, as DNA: TGCGCCAGCAGCCAAGATGCGCGTAGGGACGAGCAGTACTTC. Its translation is CASSQDARRDEQYF.